Given below is one T cell receptor beta chain in context. The method was immunoSEQ multiplex PCR; TCRdb's version includes in-frame clones alone and lacks a portion of them. Of 150,000 to 200,000 clones listed, approximately 93% were seen once; the top ten hold 8.5%. The source of the sample is a study of control samples from healthy donors and cancer patients. Trimming pared 5 bases from V and 11 bases from J, leaving 12 bases between. This CDR3 comprises 11 residues. CDR1 and CDR2 (germline): SGHAT, FQNNGV. The chain couples TRBV11-2 to TRBJ1-1, with D possibly matching TRBD1 (6 bases). The clonotype was recovered from a woman between 35 and 50 years old in good health. The sequenced sample was blood. CDR3 sequence: CASSRPGVAFF. The CDR3 region has the DNA TGTGCCAGCAGCCGCCCAGGGGTTGCTTTCTTT.